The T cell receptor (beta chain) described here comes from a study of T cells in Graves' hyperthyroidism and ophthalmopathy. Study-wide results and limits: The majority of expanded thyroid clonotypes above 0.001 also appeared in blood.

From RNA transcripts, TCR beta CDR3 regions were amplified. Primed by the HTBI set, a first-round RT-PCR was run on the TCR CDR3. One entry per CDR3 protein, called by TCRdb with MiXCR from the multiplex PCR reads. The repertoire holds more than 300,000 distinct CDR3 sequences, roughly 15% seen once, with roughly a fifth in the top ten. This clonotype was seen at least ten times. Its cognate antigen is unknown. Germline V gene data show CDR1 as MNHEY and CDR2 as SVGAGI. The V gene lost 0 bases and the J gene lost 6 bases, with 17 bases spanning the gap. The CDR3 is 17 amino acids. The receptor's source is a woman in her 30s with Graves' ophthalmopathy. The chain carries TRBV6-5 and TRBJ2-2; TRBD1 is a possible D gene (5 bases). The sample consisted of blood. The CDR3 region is CASSYSKGFKVSGELFF. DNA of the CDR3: TGTGCCAGCAGTTACTCAAAGGGGTTCAAGGTATCCGGGGAGCTGTTTTTT.